This record covers a single TCR beta chain. As yet, its antigen is unknown. Profiled with immunoSEQ multiplex PCR; TCRdb holds only in-frame clones, not every one. Of 65,000 or so clones detected, roughly four fifths appear once; the ten largest clones hold approximately 4.5%. These data originate in a study of T cells in localized non-small cell lung cancer. There are 11 residues in the CDR3. CDR1 and CDR2 from the germline V gene are MNHNS and SASEGT. V lost 5 bases and J lost 13; bases outside the gene matches: 3. Study outcomes and limitations: Within adjacent lung there appeared a median approximately 58 of the top 100 tumor clones. Adjacent uninvolved lung had the highest clonality, suggesting focused antigen responses.

This TCR was sampled from a man between 40 and 70 years old with stage II lung adenocarcinoma. The specimen comprised PBMCs, sampled before any cancer treatment. The V and J genes are TRBV6-1 and TRBJ1-4; 8 nucleotides line up with TRBD1. The CDR3 loop reads CASSLTGALFF. CDR3 in DNA: TGTGCCAGCAGTTTGACAGGGGCACTGTTTTTT.